The clone carrying this T cell receptor beta chain was seen a handful of times. These data belong to a study of blood T cell repertoires in COVID-19. Sequenced by immunoSEQ multiplex PCR; TCRdb stores in-frame clones only, minus some. Here the sample spans 300,000 to 350,000 clones, about nine tenths being singletons. The TCR was taken from a woman between 65 and 79 years old with COVID-19, enrolled during active disease. The specimen was peripheral blood.

The CDR3 spells CARQTHEQYF. Here the CDR3 DNA reads TGTGCCAGACAAACCCACGAGCAGTACTTC. The rearrangement uses TRBV5-4 and TRBJ2-7; no clear D. Germline V gene lookup returns CDR1 SGHNT and CDR2 YYREEE (reference sequence). This CDR3 spans 10 amino acids. V dropped 8 bases and J dropped 5 bases, with 8 bases sitting between them.